A selection of T cell receptor beta chains follows, all from one sample in a study of shared clonotypes between healthy human individuals. The assay was immunoSEQ multiplex PCR, and TCRdb's table has in-frame clones only and misses some. The sample contains around 700,000 clones, 74% of which appear only once. The sequencing sample was made of memory CD4+ T cells sorted from blood. The receptors derive from a woman in her 30s in good health. Both conserved end residues are part of each CDR3. D genes are given only for firm matches. Expanded clones are given a class, and other clones once, few, many or no size at all.

d_gene	v_gene	abundance	j_gene	CDR3aa	CDR3nt
NA	TRBV6-6	NA	TRBJ1-2	CASSYGSVGNNYGYTF	TGTGCCAGCAGTTACGGTTCGGTAGGGAATAACTATGGCTACACCTTC
NA	TRBV5-6	NA	TRBJ2-7	CASSSMIRGRSSYEQYF	TGTGCCAGCAGCTCGATGATCAGGGGACGGAGCTCCTACGAGCAGTACTTC
NA	TRBV6-1	NA	TRBJ1-4	CASTIQWTNEKLFF	TGTGCCAGCACGATACAGTGGACTAATGAAAAACTGTTTTTT
NA	TRBV30	once	TRBJ1-3	CAWSEDSHSGNTIYF	TGTGCCTGGAGTGAAGACAGCCACTCTGGAAACACCATATATTTT
NA	TRBV13	few	TRBJ2-7	CASSLASIYEQYF	TGTGCCAGCAGCTTAGCTTCGATCTACGAGCAGTACTTC
TRBD2	TRBV4-2	NA	TRBJ2-3	CASSSLAGGTDTQYF	TGTGCCAGCAGTTCACTAGCGGGAGGAACAGATACGCAGTATTTT
TRBD1	TRBV19	NA	TRBJ1-2	CASSTKTGVNYGYTF	TGTGCCAGTAGTACGAAGACAGGGGTAAACTATGGCTACACCTTC
NA	TRBV5-1	NA	TRBJ2-1	CASSWGNSYNEQFF	TGCGCCAGCAGCTGGGGGAATTCCTACAATGAGCAGTTCTTC
TRBD1	TRBV28	NA	TRBJ1-5	CASSPGTGFRQPQHF	TGTGCCAGCAGTCCCGGGACAGGGTTCCGTCAGCCCCAGCATTTT
TRBD1	TRBV9	NA	TRBJ1-1	CASSPGTGKNLGEAFF	TGTGCCAGCAGCCCCGGGACAGGGAAAAACCTTGGTGAAGCTTTCTTT
TRBD1	TRBV27	many	TRBJ2-7	CASSPGQGLTYEQYF	TGTGCCAGCAGTCCGGGACAGGGGCTGACCTACGAGCAGTACTTC
NA	TRBV14	NA	TRBJ2-5	CASSRMGRVKETQYF	TGTGCCAGCAGCCGCATGGGCAGGGTTAAGGAGACCCAGTACTTC
TRBD1	TRBV7-8	NA	TRBJ2-7	CASTLGTGGGYEQYF	TGTGCCAGCACCCTTGGGACAGGGGGGGGCTACGAGCAGTACTTC
TRBD1	TRBV5-1	NA	TRBJ1-2	CASSIWDRGGGYTF	TGCGCCAGCAGCATCTGGGACAGGGGTGGTGGCTACACCTTC
TRBD2	TRBV5-4	NA	TRBJ2-1	CASSSGAGLVFF	TGTGCCAGCAGCTCAGGGGCGGGACTAGTTTTCTTC
NA	TRBV7-6	many	TRBJ1-1	CASRIDSSSTEAFF	TGTGCCAGCAGAATTGACAGTAGTTCCACTGAAGCTTTCTTT
TRBD2	TRBV4-1	NA	TRBJ2-3	CASSPGTSGSTDTQYF	TGCGCCAGCAGCCCGGGGACTAGCGGAAGCACAGATACGCAGTATTTT
NA	TRBV25-1	NA	TRBJ1-1	CASSEGQSSFSEAFF	TGTGCCAGCAGTGAAGGACAGTCGTCTTTTTCTGAAGCTTTCTTT
TRBD2	TRBV6-5	NA	TRBJ2-2	CASSPREVGELFF	TGTGCCAGCAGTCCTCGGGAGGTGGGGGAGCTGTTTTTT
TRBD2	TRBV4-1	NA	TRBJ2-7	CASSQALGRQRDYEQYF	TGCGCCAGCAGCCAAGCCCTGGGCCGCCAGCGGGATTACGAGCAGTACTTC
NA	TRBV18	NA	TRBJ2-7	CASSPSGVDEQYF	TGTGCCAGCTCACCCTCCGGAGTAGACGAGCAGTACTTC
TRBD1	TRBV11-2	NA	TRBJ2-7	CASSLDPAGTGSYEQYF	TGTGCCAGCAGCTTAGACCCCGCCGGGACAGGGTCCTACGAGCAGTACTTC
TRBD1	TRBV28	NA	TRBJ1-1	CASSPDRVTEAFF	TGTGCCAGCAGTCCAGACAGGGTAACTGAAGCTTTCTTT
NA	TRBV28	NA	TRBJ1-5	CASTRREQPQHF	TGTGCCAGCACCCGCAGGGAGCAGCCCCAGCATTTT
TRBD1	TRBV7-2	once	TRBJ1-5	CASSLTTGGLGQPQHF	TGTGCCAGCAGCTTAACGACAGGGGGGTTGGGTCAGCCCCAGCATTTT
TRBD1	TRBV5-1	NA	TRBJ2-2	CASGTDLTGELFF	TGCGCCAGCGGGACAGACCTCACCGGGGAGCTGTTTTTT
TRBD2	TRBV30	NA	TRBJ2-5	CAWRRAGGLETQYF	TGTGCCTGGAGAAGAGCGGGAGGCTTAGAGACCCAGTACTTC
NA	TRBV7-2	NA	TRBJ2-1	CASSLAQGNNEQFF	TGTGCCAGCAGCTTAGCCCAGGGTAACAATGAGCAGTTCTTC
NA	TRBV6-4	NA	TRBJ2-7	CASASRVTPEQYF	TGTGCCAGCGCTAGCCGGGTGACGCCCGAGCAGTACTTC
NA	TRBV5-1	NA	TRBJ2-5	CASSLSSGGETQYF	TGCGCCAGCAGCTTGTCCAGTGGGGGAGAGACCCAGTACTTC
NA	TRBV5-8	NA	TRBJ1-4	CASSGGLNEKLFF	TGTGCCAGCTCCGGAGGCCTTAATGAAAAACTGTTTTTT
TRBD1	TRBV28	few	TRBJ2-3	CASSGEPGQGFTDTQYF	TGTGCCAGCAGTGGGGAACCGGGACAGGGATTCACAGATACGCAGTATTTT
NA	TRBV20-1	NA	TRBJ1-2	CSASVRVGYTF	TGCAGTGCTAGCGTCAGGGTGGGCTACACCTTC
TRBD2	TRBV18	once	TRBJ2-2	CASSPQLGGGTGELFF	TGTGCCAGCTCACCACAACTGGGCGGGGGTACCGGGGAGCTGTTTTTT
TRBD2	TRBV11-2	few	TRBJ2-1	CASSLVAGGQEQFF	TGTGCCAGCAGCTTAGTAGCGGGAGGCCAGGAGCAGTTCTTC
NA	TRBV28	NA	TRBJ2-7	CATRTDPYEQYF	TGTGCTACAAGGACAGACCCCTACGAGCAGTACTTC
TRBD1	TRBV11-2	NA	TRBJ1-2	CASASDRGGGYTF	TGTGCCAGCGCCAGTGACAGGGGGGGAGGCTACACCTTC
NA	TRBV28	NA	TRBJ2-5	CASRATGAGRYAETQYF	TGTGCCAGCAGAGCGACCGGGGCGGGGAGGTATGCGGAGACCCAGTACTTC
NA	TRBV5-1	NA	TRBJ2-2	CASSLGTTNTGELFF	TGCGCCAGCAGCTTGGGGACAACGAACACCGGGGAGCTGTTTTTT
NA	TRBV18	NA	TRBJ2-7	CASSPVLYEQYF	TGTGCCAGCTCACCAGTCCTCTACGAGCAGTACTTC
NA	TRBV28	NA	TRBJ2-7	CASSASFYEQYF	TGTGCCAGCAGTGCCTCCTTCTACGAGCAGTACTTC
NA	TRBV9	few	TRBJ2-1	CASSVDDAKEQFF	TGTGCCAGCAGCGTAGACGACGCCAAAGAGCAGTTCTTC